This note documents a single T cell receptor (beta chain) sequence. Germline lookup yields CDR1 MNHEY and CDR2 SMNVEV (reference sequence). Trimming left V 2 bases short and J 6 bases short, with 7 bases between. CDR3 length: 12 residues. This record belongs to a study of CD8 T cells in Susac syndrome. After extraction with the RNeasy kit, roughly 0.5 to 1 ug of the RNA was reverse transcribed using random hexamers. TCRdb reanalysed the immunoSEQ multiplex PCR reads using MiXCR and keeps one entry per CDR3 protein. The sample shows approximately 110,000 distinct CDR3 sequences, more than 80% of them seen only once. The T cells that were sequenced for TCR beta were CD8+ and CD4+ cells from blood.

The chain recombines TRBV27 with TRBJ1-2; tentatively, D is TRBD1 (5 bases). The material sequenced was CD8+ T cells from PBMCs. The receptor was isolated from a human donor with multiple sclerosis. The CDR3: CASSLEGNGYTF. The CDR3, as DNA: TGTGCCAGCAGTTTAGAGGGGAATGGCTACACCTTC.